A single sample gave rise to the 29 T cell receptor beta chains below, sequenced in a study of vaccination effects on CD4 cells after COVID-19. Antigen-specific CD4+ T cells were expanded (with viral peptide pools) by the ViraFEST assay ahead of sequencing. Researchers isolated CD4+ T cells once approximately eleven days of culture had elapsed. All participants had two doses of either the BNT162b2 or mRNA-1273 vaccine. These receptors' targets are unknown. Clones were read by immunoSEQ multiplex PCR, and TCRdb kept only the in-frame ones, dropping some. The table lists around 30,000 clones, 55% to 75% of them singletons. This specimen was CD4+ T cells from PBMCs cultured with HCoV-NL63 spike peptides, taken after COVID-19 vaccination. The receptors were sampled from a human donor who received a COVID-19 vaccine.

CDR3 region: CASSVMGLRGAFF. In DNA, the CDR3 is TGTGCCAGCAGTGTAATGGGCCTAAGGGGAGCTTTCTTT. The genes are TRBV28 and TRBJ1-1; perhaps TRBD1 as D (5 bases). V lost 5 bases and J lost 10, with 17 bases in between. This CDR3 has 13 amino acids. Germline V gene data show CDR1 as MDHEN and CDR2 as SYDVKM.

The chain couples TRBV10-1 to TRBJ1-5; 8 nucleotides align to TRBD1. Trimming took 9 bases from V and 3 from J; bases not matched to a gene: 1. Per germline, CDR1 WNHNN and CDR2 SYGVQD (reference sequence). The CDR3 is 12 residues long. CDR3 coding DNA: TGCGCCAGACAGGGGGTCAATCAGCCCCAGCATTTT. Translating gives CARQGVNQPQHF.

This clone was seen a single time. This rearrangement joins TRBV11-2 to TRBJ2-5; maybe TRBD1 (7 bases). V shed 1 base and J shed 4 bases, with 16 bases lying between them. Germline lookup yields CDR1 SGHAT and CDR2 FQNNGV. The CDR3 contains 16 residues. Here the CDR3 reads CASSLGRGTERETQYF. The CDR3 bases are TGTGCCAGCAGCTTAGGGCGCGGGACAGAGAGAGAGACCCAGTACTTC.

The rearrangement links TRBV19 to TRBJ2-1; D might be TRBD1 (6 bases). The V end was cut by 7 bases, the J end by 7 bases, with 20 bases between. CDR3 length: 15 amino acids. Germline values: CDR1 LNHDA, CDR2 SQIVND (reference sequence). CDR3 coding DNA: TGTGCCAGTACCGTAGGGGGAGCGGAGAGGAATGAGCAGTTCTTC. Translating gives CASTVGGAERNEQFF.

This clone was seen a handful of times. The V gene is TRBV6-5, the J gene TRBJ1-1, with a possible D match to TRBD1 (6 bases). The germline V gene encodes CDR1 MNHEY and CDR2 SVGAGI. V was clipped by 2 bases and J by 5 bases, with 15 bases between them. The CDR3 sequence is 15 residues long. The CDR3 spells CASSYKGQGMTEAFF. CDR3 sequence (DNA): TGTGCCAGCAGTTACAAGGGACAAGGTATGACTGAAGCTTTCTTT.

The rearrangement joins TRBV7-6 to TRBJ2-3, with D unresolved. The CDR3 runs to 11 residues. V was pared by 5 bases and J by 5 bases, with 5 bases between. Germline-derived CDR1 and CDR2 are SGHVS and FNYEAQ. The DNA of the CDR3 is TGTGCCAGCAGCCCGATAGATACGCAGTATTTT. Its protein product is CASSPIDTQYF.

This clone has only a few counts. The chain links TRBV29-1 to TRBJ1-2; a possible D gene is TRBD1 (6 bases). The CDR3 has 13 residues. V lost 1 base, J lost 6 bases, and 12 bases lay in between. CDR1 is SQVTM, CDR2 ANQGSEA, per germline. The CDR3 is CSVEGGRQDGYTF. CDR3 coding DNA: TGCAGCGTTGAAGGGGGGCGCCAGGATGGCTACACCTTC. The full variable domain, in which reference TRBV29-1 and TRBJ1-2 provide the parts outside the CDR3, is SAVISQKPSRDICQRGTSLTIQCQVDSQVTMMFWYRQQPGQSLTLIATANQGSEATYESGFVIDKFPISRPNLTFSTLTVSNMSPEDSSIYLCSVEGGRQDGYTFGSGTRLTVV.

This sequence joins TRBV5-5 and TRBJ2-7, with D maybe TRBD2 (5 bases). There are 18 residues in the CDR3. The V gene lost 0 bases and the J gene lost 3 bases, with 22 bases spanning the gap. Germline CDR1 SGHKS, CDR2 YYEKEE (reference sequence). CDR3 in DNA: TGTGCCAGCAGCTTGGGGGCTAGCTGGGTAGCTCAAAGCTACGAGCAGTACTTC. Amino acid sequence: CASSLGASWVAQSYEQYF.

The chain is built from TRBV5-1 and TRBJ2-2; D uncertain. Germline-derived CDR1 and CDR2 are SGHRS and YFSETQ. Trimming pared 4 bases from V and 6 bases from J, leaving 13 bases between. This CDR3 region has 14 residues. The CDR3, as DNA: TGCGCCAGCAGCCCCTCCGGGCAGCCCGGGGAGCTGTTTTTT. As protein: CASSPSGQPGELFF. The full variable domain, rest sourced from reference TRBV5-1 and TRBJ2-2, is KAGVTQTPRYLIKTRGQQVTLSCSPISGHRSVSWYQQTPGQGLQFLFEYFSETQRNKGNFPGRFSGRQFSNSRSEMNVSTLELGDSALYLCASSPSGQPGELFFGEGSRLTVL.

As DNA, the CDR3 is TGCGCCAGCAGCTTGGAAGTTGCCGCTAGGTCCGAGCAGTACTTC. It translates to CASSLEVAARSEQYF. The V and J genes are TRBV5-1 and TRBJ2-7, with no clear D. The length of the CDR3 is 15 residues. Per germline, CDR1 SGHRS and CDR2 YFSETQ. Trimming took 0 bases from V and 6 from J, leaving 16 bases between them.

This clone was observed a single time. J is TRBJ2-5 and V is TRBV19, with D maybe TRBD2 (6 bases). The V and J ends lost 4 bases and 5 bases respectively, with 17 bases between them. The CDR3 sequence is 15 residues long. In germline, CDR1 is LNHDA, CDR2 SQIVND (reference sequence). The CDR3 bases are TGTGCCAGTAGTACTGGGGGACTTGCCTCGGAGACCCAGTACTTC. This translates into CASSTGGLASETQYF.

V is TRBV4-2 and J is TRBJ2-5; tentatively, D is TRBD1 or TRBD2 (6 bases each). Looked up from germline, CDR1 is LGHNA and CDR2 is YNFKEQ. The CDR3 length is 16 residues. Trimming removed 0 bases from V and 5 bases from J, with 16 bases in between. The CDR3 protein is CASSQDTGAVRETQYF. The CDR3 DNA follows: TGTGCCAGCAGCCAAGATACGGGGGCTGTTCGGGAGACCCAGTACTTC.

The genes are TRBV7-9 and TRBJ2-5; D ambiguous. CDR3 length: 13 residues. V lost 2 bases, J lost 5 bases, and 9 bases lay in between. Germline CDR1 reads SEHNR; CDR2 reads FQNEAQ (reference sequence). The CDR3 region is CASSLYGAETQYF. The CDR3 DNA reads TGTGCCAGCAGCTTATACGGAGCGGAGACCCAGTACTTC.

The chain links TRBV7-8 to TRBJ2-7; a possible D gene is TRBD2 (6 bases). The V gene's germline CDR1 is SGHVS and CDR2 FQNEAQ. The CDR3 spans 14 residues. V lost 1 base to trimming and J lost 4 bases, with 11 bases between them. CDR3 coding DNA: TGTGCCAGCAGCTTAGACGGGAGTGTATACGAGCAGTACTTC. It is translated as CASSLDGSVYEQYF. Complete variable domain (other parts from reference TRBV7-8 and TRBJ2-7): GAGVSQSPRYKVAKRGQDVALRCDPISGHVSLFWYQQALGQGPEFLTYFQNEAQLDKSGLPSDRFFAERPEGSVSTLKIQRTQQEDSAVYLCASSLDGSVYEQYFGPGTRLTVT.

V is TRBV14 and J is TRBJ1-4, with D unresolved. Germline V CDR1 and CDR2: SGHDN, FVKESK. This CDR3 contains 14 residues. Trimming shortened V by 6 bases and J by 7 bases, and 15 bases separated the two germline ends. CDR3 loop: CASSLRQGTEKLFF. CDR3 nucleotide sequence: TGTGCCAGCAGTCTCCGCCAAGGTACTGAAAAACTGTTTTTT.

This chain joins TRBV29-1 and TRBJ2-4; 7 bases are a match to TRBD1. Germline CDR1 SQVTM, CDR2 ANQGSEA. V gave up 3 bases and J gave up 6 bases; unmatched junction bases: 11. The CDR3 sequence is 15 residues long. CDR3 loop: CSVDLGGQSGNIQYF. The CDR3 DNA follows: TGCAGCGTTGATTTAGGGGGCCAAAGCGGAAACATTCAGTACTTC.

V usage is TRBV19 and J usage is TRBJ2-5; a weak D match, TRBD1 (5 bases). Germline CDR1 and CDR2: LNHDA and SQIVND (reference sequence). Deletions cut 3 bases from V and 5 bases from J, with 13 bases between. The CDR3 is 14 amino acids. DNA of the CDR3: TGTGCCAGTAGTATCTCTCAGGGTGCGGAGACCCAGTACTTC. It is translated as CASSISQGAETQYF.

The rearrangement links TRBV6-5 to TRBJ1-2; no clear D. The CDR3 has 14 amino acids. CDR1 and CDR2 from the germline V gene are MNHEY and SVGAGI. V lost 0 bases, J lost 2 bases, and 7 bases lay in between. The CDR3, as DNA: TGTGCCAGCAGTTACTCGAGGCAAAACTATGGCTACACCTTC. It translates to CASSYSRQNYGYTF.

V gene TRBV14 combines with J gene TRBJ2-7, with a tentative D call TRBD2 (6 bases). Trimming pared 0 bases from V and 0 bases from J, leaving 15 bases between. This CDR3 contains 17 residues. In germline, CDR1 is SGHDN, CDR2 FVKESK. The CDR3 DNA reads TGTGCCAGCAGCCAAGATTACGGCGGGGTCCACTCCTACGAGCAGTACTTC. Translated: CASSQDYGGVHSYEQYF.

CDR3 in amino acids: CASSEDSRYGYTF. The CDR3 DNA reads as TGTGCCAGCTCAGAGGACAGCCGCTATGGCTACACCTTC. The chain joins TRBV18 to TRBJ1-2; D possibly corresponds to TRBD1 (6 bases). CDR3 length: 13 residues. Trimming took 5 bases from V and 4 from J, leaving 11 bases between them. CDR1 is KGHSH, CDR2 LQKENI, per germline.

The V gene is TRBV11-2, the J gene TRBJ1-2; D unresolved. CDR3 length: 15 residues. CDR1 is SGHAT and CDR2 is FQNNGV in the germline V gene. Trimming took 5 bases from V and 1 from J, leaving 14 bases between them. CDR3 DNA: TGTGCCAGCAGCATACGGCCCGGGGTTAACTATGGCTACACCTTC. Amino acid sequence: CASSIRPGVNYGYTF.

The chain recombines TRBV6-2 or TRBV6-3 with TRBJ2-7; perhaps TRBD1 as D (6 bases). Germline CDR1 reads MNHEY; CDR2 reads SVGEGT. The V gene lost 0 bases and the J gene lost 2 bases, with 8 bases spanning the gap. The CDR3 length is 14 residues. CDR3 sequence reads: CASSYSDSTYEQYF. In DNA form, the CDR3 reads TGTGCCAGCAGTTACTCGGACAGCACCTACGAGCAGTACTTC.

This clone was detected only once. V usage is TRBV12-3 or TRBV12-4 and J usage is TRBJ1-5, with no clear D. V gave up 6 bases and J gave up 2 bases, with 5 bases separating them. The CDR3 covers 12 residues. The CDR3 is CASSTGNQPQHF. DNA for the CDR3: TGTGCCAGCAGCACGGGCAATCAGCCCCAGCATTTT.

The rearrangement joins TRBV10-2 to TRBJ2-7; 8 bases align to TRBD2. Per the germline V gene, CDR1 is WSHSY and CDR2 is SAAADI. V shed 8 bases and J 5 bases; nucleotides not matched to a gene: 11. The CDR3 length is 14 residues. For the CDR3, the DNA is TGCGCCAGCTCCAACCCCGGGACTAGAAACGAGCAGTACTTC. It encodes CASSNPGTRNEQYF.

The rearrangement links TRBV6-2 or TRBV6-3 to TRBJ2-5, with 7 bases lining up with TRBD2. The germline gives CDR1 MNHEY, CDR2 SVGEGT. J gave up 5 bases and V 0 bases, and 15 bases lay outside the gene matches. There are 18 residues in the CDR3. The CDR3 protein is CASSYSMREGANRETQYF. CDR3 coding DNA: TGTGCCAGCAGTTACTCGATGAGGGAGGGAGCTAATAGGGAGACCCAGTACTTC.

This chain uses TRBV7-6 with TRBJ1-3; D gene ambiguous. V was cut by 2 bases and J by 2 bases, with 7 bases left in between. The CDR3 has 14 residues. Germline V lookup: CDR1 SGHVS, CDR2 FNYEAQ. The CDR3 coding sequence is TGTGCCAGCAGCTTACAGGTTACTGGAAACACCATATATTTT. It specifies CASSLQVTGNTIYF.

The rearrangement joins TRBV30 to TRBJ1-5; TRBD1 is a possible D gene (6 bases). V lost 2 bases, J lost 2 bases, and 10 bases lay in between. Per germline, CDR1 GTSNPN and CDR2 SVGIG (reference sequence). The CDR3 contains 14 residues. Written as DNA, the CDR3 is TGTGCCTGGAGTAGGGGGGCTGGCAATCAGCCCCAGCATTTT. Translated, it gives CAWSRGAGNQPQHF.

J is TRBJ2-3 and V is TRBV29-1, with 8 nucleotides matching TRBD2. The CDR3 is 15 residues long. CDR1 is SQVTM, CDR2 ANQGSEA, per germline. V lost 4 bases and J lost 2; bases outside the gene matches: 8. CDR3 in amino acids: CSVGDSGASTDTQYF. The CDR3 bases are TGCAGCGTTGGTGATAGCGGGGCTTCCACAGATACGCAGTATTTT.

This chain links TRBV6-1 with TRBJ1-2; 9 bases are shared with TRBD1. The J segment lost 4 bases and the V segment lost 0 bases, leaving 9 bases of the junction unmatched. Germline V CDR1 and CDR2: MNHNS, SASEGT. The CDR3 sequence is 17 residues long. DNA for the CDR3: TGTGCCAGCAGTGAAGCACAGGGGACAGGGCGAGGCTATGGCTACACCTTC. Translation gives CASSEAQGTGRGYGYTF.